The clone carrying this T cell receptor beta chain was counted between two and nine times. The antigen is undetermined. Isolating CD4+ and CD8+ cells involved positive magnetic bead selection on an AutoMACS. Their purity was then checked by flow cytometry. The entry originates in a study of somatic mutations in cytotoxic T cells in rheumatoid arthritis. Overall study: Blood from the patient (roughly 30 ml EDTA) was drawn right after diagnosis, pretreatment. General study points: The largest CD8+ clone made up over 20% of CD8+ cells in about an eighth of the 65 patients.

The assay was immunoSEQ multiplex PCR, and TCRdb's table has in-frame clones only and misses some. The repertoire consists of around 20,000 clones, with over 75% occurring once and the leading ten covering approximately 9.9%. The specimen was CD8+ T cells sorted from blood. The receptor was derived from a man younger than 35 with rheumatoid arthritis.

Written as DNA, the CDR3 is TGTGCCAGCAGCCAAGGACAGGGGGTCTCCCCTGGAGCTTTCTTT. As protein: CASSQGQGVSPGAFF. The chain has TRBV7-9 and TRBJ1-1, with 10 nucleotides matching TRBD1. This CDR3 contains 15 residues. V lost 5 bases, J lost 10 bases, and 13 bases stayed unmatched. Germline assignment: CDR1 SEHNR and CDR2 FQNEAQ (reference sequence).